This record looks at one TCR beta chain sequence and its context. Its antigen is unidentified. Trimming cost V 6 bases and J 7 bases, with 10 bases left between them. CDR3 length: 12 residues. Germline assignment: CDR1 ENHRY and CDR2 SYGVKD. The data are from a study of response to subunit inactivated influenza vaccine. Notes on the study in general: The authors suggested that few new T cells are recruited per seasonal influenza vaccination.

MiXCR, applied by TCRdb to the RT-PCR reads, yields one record per CDR3 protein. The sample records fewer than 750,000 distinct CDR3 sequences, 12% to 15% being singletons. The sequenced sample was PBMCs from blood, obtained about 11 days after vaccination. The chain recombines TRBV10-3 with TRBJ1-5, with D unclear. The sequence was collected from a man between 45 and 60 years old who received an inactivated influenza vaccine. CDR3 bases: TGTGCCATCAGGGAAGGAGGGCAGCCCCAGCATTTT. Its translation: CAIREGGQPQHF.